The rows below give T cell receptor beta chains drawn from one sample of a study of persistence of HIV-infected CD4 T cells. The antigens these receptors bind are not known. Sequencing used immunoSEQ multiplex PCR; TCRdb keeps in-frame clones, though not all of them. The sample consists of roughly 41,000 clones, roughly 89% of them appearing once. The sequences come from CD4+ T cells sorted from PBMCs after roughly 20-hour stimulation, collected from a patient who received antiretroviral therapy. These receptors all stem from an adult man with HIV who was CMV-seropositive. Both conserved end residues are part of each CDR3. D genes are given only for firm matches. The size entry is marked missing in some rows and otherwise reads once, few, many or a size class.

clone size	CDR3 length	D gene	V gene	J gene	CDR3 protein	CDR3 DNA
NA	15	TRBD1	TRBV19	TRBJ1-2	CASSIDATGYYGYTF	TGTGCCAGTAGTATAGACGCGACAGGGTATTATGGCTACACCTTC
NA	14	NA	TRBV3-1/TRBV3-2	TRBJ1-1	CASSQMGLNTEAFF	TGTGCCAGCAGCCAAATGGGACTGAACACTGAAGCTTTCTTT
once	14	NA	TRBV10-3	TRBJ1-5	CAISGTHSNQPQHF	TGTGCCATCAGTGGCACCCATAGCAATCAGCCCCAGCATTTT
NA	15	NA	TRBV5-5	TRBJ1-1	CASSLAAGLNTEAFF	TGTGCCAGCAGCTTGGCCGCGGGTTTGAACACTGAAGCTTTCTTT
once	14	TRBD2	TRBV6-5	TRBJ2-5	CASSRGRNQETQYF	TGTGCCAGCAGCCGCGGGAGGAATCAAGAGACCCAGTACTTC
NA	15	TRBD1	TRBV14	TRBJ1-2	CASSQGQGARYGYTF	TGTGCCAGCAGCCAAGGACAGGGGGCAAGATATGGCTACACCTTC
once	17	TRBD1	TRBV18	TRBJ1-5	CASSPRQGWDSNQPQHF	TGTGCCAGCTCACCACGACAGGGTTGGGATAGCAATCAGCCCCAGCATTTT
NA	15	NA	TRBV14	TRBJ2-3	CASSHAGTFTDTQYF	TGTGCCAGCAGCCATGCCGGGACTTTCACAGATACGCAGTATTTT
NA	16	TRBD2	TRBV28	TRBJ2-7	CASSSQTSGISYEQYF	TGTGCCAGCAGTTCACAGACTAGCGGGATCTCCTACGAGCAGTACTTC
NA	14	NA	TRBV19	TRBJ1-5	CASRGGRFSSAQHF	TGTGCCAGTAGGGGGGGGCGGTTTTCTTCGGCCCAGCATTTT
NA	16	TRBD1	TRBV5-1	TRBJ1-2	CASRPDRGPLMDGYTF	TGCGCCAGCAGACCCGACAGGGGCCCCTTAATGGATGGCTACACCTTC
NA	13	NA	TRBV25-1	TRBJ1-1	CASSELDGTEAFF	TGTGCCAGCAGTGAATTGGACGGAACTGAAGCTTTCTTT
NA	16	TRBD2	TRBV19	TRBJ2-1	CALGGGRGRPLNEQFF	TGTGCCCTCGGAGGGGGACGCGGGAGGCCCCTAAATGAGCAGTTCTTC
NA	18	TRBD1	TRBV11-2	TRBJ1-3	CASRLAGQGTAGGNTIYF	TGTGCCAGCAGGCTGGCGGGACAGGGGACTGCCGGTGGAAACACCATATATTTT
NA	14	NA	TRBV3-1/TRBV3-2	TRBJ2-5	CASSRIDSQETQYF	TGTGCCAGCAGCCGAATAGACAGCCAAGAGACCCAGTACTTC
NA	14	TRBD1	TRBV6-2/TRBV6-3	TRBJ1-2	CASSSQTGSYGYTF	TGTGCCAGCAGTTCCCAGACAGGGAGCTATGGCTACACCTTC
NA	16	NA	TRBV6-5	TRBJ2-1	CASSYRGGPSYNEQFF	TGTGCCAGCAGTTACCGTGGAGGGCCCTCCTACAATGAGCAGTTCTTC
once	12	NA	TRBV21-1	TRBJ1-5	CASSTSRGPLHF	TGTGCCAGCAGCACTAGTAGAGGACCCTTGCATTTT
NA	15	TRBD1	TRBV19	TRBJ1-2	CASSMQGDRARGYTF	TGTGCCAGTAGTATGCAGGGGGACAGGGCTCGCGGCTACACCTTC
NA	15	TRBD1	TRBV18	TRBJ1-1	CASSPGQVLNTEAFF	TGTGCCAGCTCACCAGGACAGGTCTTGAACACTGAAGCTTTCTTT
NA	14	NA	TRBV6-4	TRBJ2-3	CASSDGGPTDTQYF	TGTGCCAGCAGTGACGGGGGCCCGACAGATACGCAGTATTTT
once	14	NA	TRBV3-1/TRBV3-2	TRBJ1-1	CASSQITGNTEAFF	TGTGCCAGCAGCCAAATTACGGGGAACACTGAAGCTTTCTTT
NA	14	NA	TRBV27	TRBJ2-7	CASRPPGNFYEQYF	TGTGCCAGCAGACCTCCCGGGAATTTTTACGAGCAGTACTTC
NA	14	TRBD2	TRBV7-2	TRBJ2-1	CASSLSGSLGEQFF	TGTGCCAGCAGCCTTAGCGGGTCGCTGGGTGAGCAGTTCTTC
few	16	NA	TRBV7-2	TRBJ1-2	CASSFGTTQGVYGYTF	TGTGCCAGCAGCTTTGGGACAACACAAGGGGTCTATGGCTACACCTTC
NA	12	NA	TRBV2	TRBJ2-7	CASLQGTYEQYF	TGTGCCAGCCTTCAGGGTACCTACGAGCAGTACTTC
NA	14	NA	TRBV6-5	TRBJ2-5	CASSYSTGRETQYF	TGTGCCAGCAGTTACTCGACCGGAAGGGAGACCCAGTACTTC
NA	15	NA	TRBV2	TRBJ2-5	CASSEDTPKMETQYF	TGTGCCAGCAGTGAAGATACTCCAAAAATGGAGACCCAGTACTTC
NA	14	NA	TRBV24-1	TRBJ1-4	CAVNGGSTNEKLFF	TGTGCAGTGAACGGGGGATCCACTAATGAAAAACTGTTTTTT
NA	15	TRBD1	TRBV6-1	TRBJ1-1	CASSEAGQGAGEAFF	TGTGCCAGCAGTGAAGCGGGGCAGGGGGCGGGTGAAGCTTTCTTT
NA	16	TRBD1	TRBV5-1	TRBJ2-5	CASSPVGQGSRETQYF	TGCGCCAGCAGCCCGGTGGGACAGGGTAGTAGGGAGACCCAGTACTTC
NA	17	NA	TRBV25-1	TRBJ2-6	CASSEYKGRSGANVLTF	TGTGCCAGCAGTGAATATAAGGGTCGCTCTGGGGCCAACGTCCTGACTTTC
NA	14	NA	TRBV6-6	TRBJ2-1	CASSYSRVYNEQFF	TGTGCCAGCAGTTACTCCAGGGTCTACAATGAGCAGTTCTTC
NA	15	NA	TRBV10-3	TRBJ2-5	CAISEPFTGQETQYF	TGTGCCATCAGTGAGCCATTCACCGGACAAGAGACCCAGTACTTC
once	17	NA	TRBV27	TRBJ2-6	CASSPRQTWAGANVLTF	TGTGCCAGCAGTCCCCGACAGACCTGGGCAGGGGCCAACGTCCTGACTTTC
once	15	NA	TRBV27	TRBJ1-1	CASSWEGRTNTEAFF	TGTGCCAGCAGTTGGGAGGGACGGACGAACACTGAAGCTTTCTTT
NA	14	NA	TRBV6-4	TRBJ1-6	CASSQSSYNSPLHF	TGTGCCAGCAGTCAGAGCTCCTATAATTCACCCCTCCACTTT